This TCR beta chain was found in a study of Ad26.COV2.S vaccination and SARS-CoV-2 variants. General observations from the study: It is possible that the TCR breadth and depth analyses underestimated the total T cell responses. Placebo recipients had lower spike-specific TCR breadth than vaccine recipients. Placebo recipients and vaccine recipients were similar in non-spike TCR breadth. Reported post-vaccination CD8+ and CD4+ T cell responses to spike showed substantial breadth.

A remark on this clone: Its antigen is as yet unknown.

Trimming shortened V by 7 bases and J by 4 bases, and 13 bases separated the two germline ends. The CDR3 runs to 13 residues. Germline V gene lookup returns CDR1 MNHEY and CDR2 SVGAGI. Clones were sequenced by immunoSEQ multiplex PCR, and TCRdb holds only the in-frame ones, with some missing. The table includes approximately 400,000 clones, under 95% detected once. The V and J genes are TRBV6-5 and TRBJ1-2; TRBD1 is a possible D gene (5 bases). This clonotype originated in a human donor who had recovered from COVID-19. The sample here was peripheral blood, taken after recovery from COVID-19. Written as DNA, the CDR3 is TGTGCCAGCACTTGGACGGGGGGCTATGGCTACACCTTC. Protein sequence: CASTWTGGYGYTF.